This T cell receptor (beta chain) was profiled in a study of PD-L1 blockade in urothelial cancer. At the level of the study: Every 3 weeks, patients received intravenous atezolizumab 1,200 mg, beginning 2014. Patients had received 0 to 3 prior chemotherapy regimens. Timepoints chosen for blood analysis were 3 weeks (second dose) and 6 weeks after treatment start.

Method: immunoSEQ multiplex PCR; TCRdb's copy keeps in-frame clones and lacks some. In the table there are tens of thousands of clones, around four fifths of which are singletons. The sample's time point: peripheral blood 6 weeks after treatment start. It was locally advanced or metastatic urothelial carcinoma that patients had. The CDR3 runs to 13 residues. V lost 6 bases and J lost 4, with 10 bases in between. The germline CDR1 and CDR2 sequences are MNHNY and SVGAGI (reference sequence). This specimen was PBMCs, taken around atezolizumab (anti-PD-L1) treatment. V gene TRBV6-6 combines with J gene TRBJ1-5; D perhaps matches TRBD1 (5 bases). The TCR comes from a man in his 70s with urothelial cancer. The CDR3 sequence: CASRVRENQPQHF. The CDR3 DNA reads as TGTGCCAGCAGGGTCAGGGAAAATCAGCCCCAGCATTTT.